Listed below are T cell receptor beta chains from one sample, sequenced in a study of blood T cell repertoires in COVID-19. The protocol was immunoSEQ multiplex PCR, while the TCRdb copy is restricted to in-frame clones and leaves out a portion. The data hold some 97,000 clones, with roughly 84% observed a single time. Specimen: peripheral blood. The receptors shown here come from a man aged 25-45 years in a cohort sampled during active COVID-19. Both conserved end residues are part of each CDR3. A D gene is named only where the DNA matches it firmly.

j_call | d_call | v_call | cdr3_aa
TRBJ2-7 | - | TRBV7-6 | CASSPQDKFYEQYF
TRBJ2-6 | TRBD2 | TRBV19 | CASSPLGLAGSYGANVLTF
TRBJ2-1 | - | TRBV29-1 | CSAEAHPGSYNEQFF
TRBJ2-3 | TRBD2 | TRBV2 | CASRGLLDTDTQYF
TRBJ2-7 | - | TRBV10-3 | CATSPHTSYEQYF
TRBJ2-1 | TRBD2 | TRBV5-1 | CASSLGLAVYNEQFF
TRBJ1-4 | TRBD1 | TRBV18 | CASSLGTVEKLFF
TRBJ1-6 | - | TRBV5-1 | CASSRGQTSSYNSPLHF
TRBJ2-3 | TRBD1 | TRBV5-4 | CASSTQGAADTQYF
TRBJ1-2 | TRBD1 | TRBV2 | CASSQTTGGGQGGYTF
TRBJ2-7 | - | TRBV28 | CASRRDQGRSSYEQYF
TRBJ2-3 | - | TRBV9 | CASSSQGTDTQYF
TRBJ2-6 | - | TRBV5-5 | CASSLRGANVLTF
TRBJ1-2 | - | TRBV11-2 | CASSSGQSVYGYTF
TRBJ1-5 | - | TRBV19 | CASSMGRAQPQHF
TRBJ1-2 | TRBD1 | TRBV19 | CASSKRTGIDYGYTF
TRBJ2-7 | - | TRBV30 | CAWSSNRDGEQYF
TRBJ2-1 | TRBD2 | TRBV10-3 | CAISATSGGREQFF
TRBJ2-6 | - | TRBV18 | CASSPRDTRSGANVLTF
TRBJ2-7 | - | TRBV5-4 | CASSLAPGDYEQYF
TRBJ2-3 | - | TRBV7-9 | CASSFGTFNTDTQYF
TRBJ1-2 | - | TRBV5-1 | CASSLANRESGYTF
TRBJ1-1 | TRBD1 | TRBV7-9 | CASSRQTGTGGVEAFF
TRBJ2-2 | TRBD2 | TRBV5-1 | CASSSRTSGGTYTGELFF
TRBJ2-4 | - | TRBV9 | CASSVAGTSNIQYF
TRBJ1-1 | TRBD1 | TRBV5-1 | CASSLEAGGSTEAFF
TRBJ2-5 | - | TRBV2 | CASSLTATGREETQYF
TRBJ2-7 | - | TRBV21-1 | CASSTPSRDSPREQYF